This TCR beta chain derives from a study of CD8+ T cells in alopecia areata. cDNA serving as the sequencing template came from extracted, reverse transcribed RNA. Assay used: immunoSEQ multiplex PCR; TCRdb lists only in-frame clones, some missing. This sample yields 150,000 to 200,000 clones, of which 67% are seen a single time; roughly 10% belongs to the top ten. The V end was cut by 0 bases, the J end by 7 bases, with 13 bases between. The CDR3 sequence is 14 residues long. Germline CDR1 is GTSNPN and CDR2 is SVGIG (reference sequence). The chain links TRBV30 to TRBJ2-1, with D uncertain. The clonotype was recovered from a human donor with alopecia areata. The material was CD8+ T cells sorted from blood, obtained at week 0. Here the CDR3 DNA reads TGTGCCTGGAGTGTAGGCAATCTCGTGAATGAGCAGTTCTTC. Translation gives CAWSVGNLVNEQFF.